The next 21 T cell receptor beta chains were all read from a single sample in a study of preoperative IRX-2 immunotherapy in early breast cancer. Measured with immunoSEQ multiplex PCR; TCRdb has only the in-frame clones, and not every one. The sample lists more than 20,000 clones, approximately 78% occurring once. Treatment in this sample: preoperative locoregional IRX-2 cytokine immunotherapy. Source: lymph node tissue, taken after IRX-2 immunotherapy. These TCRs come from a human donor with breast cancer.

CDR3 amino acids: CASSEGQVSNEQFF. The CDR3 nucleotides read TGTGCCAGCAGTGAGGGACAGGTTTCCAATGAGCAGTTCTTC. This chain uses TRBV6-8 with TRBJ2-1; 8 bases fit TRBD1. Germline V lookup: CDR1 MNHGY, CDR2 SAAAGT. Trimming at V came to 5 bases and at J to 6 bases, leaving 6 bases not matched to a gene. The CDR3 consists of 14 residues.

A single count supports this clone. The chain links TRBV19 to TRBJ2-5; D may be TRBD1 (6 bases). Deletions cut 3 bases from V and 1 base from J, with 12 bases between. Germline CDR1 is LNHDA and CDR2 is SQIVND (reference sequence). CDR3 size: 15 residues. CDR3 protein: CASSMQGWIQETQYF. The DNA of the CDR3 is TGTGCCAGTAGTATGCAGGGGTGGATCCAAGAGACCCAGTACTTC.

This clone was found once. The chain employs TRBV5-1 and TRBJ2-1; 11 nucleotides agree with TRBD2. Germline V gene sequence: CDR1 SGHRS, CDR2 YFSETQ. The ends lost 2 bases at V and 3 bases at J; junction bases unmatched: 10. The CDR3 runs to 18 residues. The CDR3 here is CASSLSLNLAGGYNEQFF. DNA for the CDR3: TGCGCCAGCAGCTTATCCCTTAACCTAGCGGGGGGCTACAATGAGCAGTTCTTC.

This clone was seen only once. This chain links TRBV29-1 with TRBJ2-3, with D maybe TRBD1 (5 bases). V gave up 4 bases and J gave up 0 bases, with 8 bases separating them. The CDR3 is 13 amino acids. The germline V gene encodes CDR1 SQVTM and CDR2 ANQGSEA. The CDR3 region is CSVAGSSTDTQYF. Here the CDR3 DNA reads TGCAGCGTTGCAGGGTCTAGCACAGATACGCAGTATTTT.

V gene TRBV6-8 combines with J gene TRBJ2-2; D is possibly TRBD2 (6 bases). Germline V gives CDR1 MNHGY, CDR2 SAAAGT. This CDR3 spans 16 amino acids. V lost 6 bases to trimming and J lost 0 bases, with 14 bases between them. CDR3 sequence reads: CASSILAGTNTGELFF. CDR3 nucleotide sequence: TGTGCCAGCAGCATACTAGCCGGAACGAACACCGGGGAGCTGTTTTTT.

This clone was seen a handful of times. In DNA form, the CDR3 reads TGTGCCAGCTCACCCCAAACAGGGGGCAGAGACACTGAAGCTTTCTTT. Residues: CASSPQTGGRDTEAFF. The chain recombines TRBV18 with TRBJ1-1, with TRBD1 matching over 9 bases. Germline V gives CDR1 KGHSH, CDR2 LQKENI. The CDR3 is 16 residues long. V was pared by 3 bases and J by 3 bases, with 8 bases of the junction left unmatched.

The chain combines TRBV19 with TRBJ1-2; D remains ambiguous. Trimming cost V 3 bases and J 4 bases, with 9 bases left between them. The CDR3 runs to 13 residues. Germline CDR1 reads LNHDA; CDR2 reads SQIVND (reference sequence). The CDR3 reads CASSMSRLYGYTF. The CDR3 DNA is TGTGCCAGTAGTATGTCTAGACTCTATGGCTACACCTTC.

This sequence joins TRBV14 and TRBJ2-7, with D possibly being TRBD1 (6 bases). Trimming cost V 0 bases and J 7 bases, with 10 bases left between them. The CDR3 totals 13 residues. Germline V gene data show CDR1 as SGHDN and CDR2 as FVKESK. The CDR3 spells CASSQDRQGEQYV. The CDR3, as DNA: TGTGCCAGCAGCCAAGATCGGCAGGGGGAGCAGTACGTC.

In this sample, this clone turned up a few times. The chain uses TRBV1 and TRBJ1-2. TRBV1 is tagged as a pseudogene. This CDR3 has 16 amino acids. CDR3 DNA: TGCGCCAGCAGCCAAGATGTAAGGCCTCCTAAGTATGGCTACACCTTC. Protein: CASSQDVRPPKYGYTF.

The chain joins TRBV5-1 to TRBJ1-1, with a tentative D call TRBD1 (6 bases). In germline, CDR1 is SGHRS, CDR2 YFSETQ. Trimming cost V 0 bases and J 0 bases, with 9 bases left between them. This CDR3 is built from 15 residues. The CDR3 bases are TGCGCCAGCAGCTTGGCAGGGGACCTGAACACTGAAGCTTTCTTT. Amino acids: CASSLAGDLNTEAFF.

Notes on this clone: Compared with germline, one end of the junction differs, possibly owing to a read error. The rearrangement uses TRBV6-8 and TRBJ1-4; 7 positions match TRBD1. The CDR3 loop spans 13 amino acids. Germline-derived CDR1 and CDR2 are MNHGY and SAAAGT. The CDR3 region has the DNA TGTGCCAGCAGCTCCACGCGCGACAGGGCCACGGTTTTT. Amino acids: CASSSTRDRATVF.

The V call is TRBV5-1, the J call TRBJ1-1, with no clear D. The V end lost 0 bases, the J end lost 4 bases, and 13 bases lay between the germline ends. CDR1 is SGHRS and CDR2 is YFSETQ in the germline V gene. The CDR3 runs 15 residues. CDR3 sequence: CASSLALGRGTEAFF. The DNA for the CDR3 is TGCGCCAGCAGCTTGGCCCTGGGCCGTGGCACTGAAGCTTTCTTT.

About this clone: One junction end disagrees with the germline gene, perhaps due to a read error. CDR3: CSARQDYNSPLHF. CDR3 nucleotide sequence: TGCAGCGCAAGACAGGACTATAATTCGCCCCTCCACTTT. The gene calls are TRBV29-1 and TRBJ1-6; tentatively, D is TRBD1 (6 bases). Germline V lookup: CDR1 SQVTM, CDR2 ANQGSEA. The CDR3 length is 13 residues.

The rearrangement joins TRBV5-1 to TRBJ1-1; 7 bases agree with TRBD1. Unmatched junction bases numbered 12, after V lost 4 bases and J lost 3 bases. Per germline, CDR1 SGHRS and CDR2 YFSETQ. The CDR3 is made up of 16 amino acids. In DNA form, the CDR3 reads TGCGCCAGCAGCCAACCTTCGAGGGGGCTCGACACTGAAGCTTTCTTT. Amino acids: CASSQPSRGLDTEAFF. Combining the CDR3 with reference TRBV5-1 and TRBJ1-1 gives the whole variable domain KAGVTQTPRYLIKTRGQQVTLSCSPISGHRSVSWYQQTPGQGLQFLFEYFSETQRNKGNFPGRFSGRQFSNSRSEMNVSTLELGDSALYLCASSQPSRGLDTEAFFGQGTRLTVV.

Only one count was recorded for this clone. The rearrangement joins TRBV10-3 to TRBJ1-1, with D possibly being TRBD1 (5 bases). The CDR3 covers 15 residues. Germline V gene lookup returns CDR1 ENHRY and CDR2 SYGVKD. Trimming shortened V by 2 bases and J by 1 base, and 11 bases separated the two germline ends. The CDR3 DNA sequence: TGTGCCATCAGTGAGCAACAGGTGCAGAACACTGAAGCTTTCTTT. Its protein product is CAISEQQVQNTEAFF.

This clone was counted a few times. The genes are TRBV6-7 and TRBJ1-1, with D uncertain. TRBV6-7 counts as an open reading frame of uncertain function. Deletions cut 6 bases from V and 4 bases from J, with 12 bases between. The CDR3 contains 13 residues. The CDR3 region has the DNA TGTGCCAGCAGCGTCGGGGAGGGCACTGAAGCTTTCTTT. As protein: CASSVGEGTEAFF.

This clone turned up a few times. This rearrangement joins TRBV15 to TRBJ1-6; TRBD1 might be the D (5 bases). V dropped 3 bases and J dropped 3 bases, with 6 bases sitting between them. CDR3 length: 14 amino acids. Germline V lookup: CDR1 LNHNV, CDR2 YYDKDF (reference sequence). CDR3: CATSRDIYNSPLHF. For the CDR3, the DNA is TGTGCCACCAGCAGGGACATCTATAATTCACCCCTCCACTTT.

The chain carries TRBV30 and TRBJ1-1; D perhaps matches TRBD1 (5 bases). Looked up from germline, CDR1 is GTSNPN and CDR2 is SVGIG (reference sequence). The CDR3 runs 13 residues. The V end was cut by 0 bases, the J end by 6 bases, with 11 bases between. CDR3 DNA: TGTGCCTGGAGTGTAAGGGGAAACGCTGAAGCTTTCTTT. As protein: CAWSVRGNAEAFF.

This clone is judged medium-sized. The CDR3 loop reads CASNPRVTGANVLTF. The CDR3 DNA reads as TGTGCCAGCAACCCGAGGGTAACTGGGGCCAACGTCCTGACTTTC. This rearrangement joins TRBV6-8 to TRBJ2-6; tentatively, D is TRBD2 (5 bases). V gave up 7 bases and J gave up 2 bases, with 12 bases separating them. Germline values: CDR1 MNHGY, CDR2 SAAAGT. There are 15 residues in the CDR3.

The chain recombines TRBV25-1 with TRBJ1-5; D remains ambiguous. Deletions cut 6 bases from V and 9 bases from J, with 18 bases between. CDR3 length: 14 amino acids. The germline V gene has CDR1 MGHDK and CDR2 SYGVNS. The CDR3 loop reads CASSDGVSITPQHF. CDR3 in DNA: TGTGCCAGCAGCGACGGAGTTTCAATCACGCCCCAGCATTTT.

In this sample, this clone turned up a few times. The chain uses TRBV30 and TRBJ2-5; 7 nucleotides match TRBD1. J lost 5 bases, V lost 1 base, and 7 bases had no gene match. CDR3 length: 14 amino acids. The germline gives CDR1 GTSNPN, CDR2 SVGIG (reference sequence). The CDR3 reads CAWSGQGSRETQYF. The CDR3 DNA is TGTGCCTGGAGTGGACAGGGAAGTCGGGAGACCCAGTACTTC.